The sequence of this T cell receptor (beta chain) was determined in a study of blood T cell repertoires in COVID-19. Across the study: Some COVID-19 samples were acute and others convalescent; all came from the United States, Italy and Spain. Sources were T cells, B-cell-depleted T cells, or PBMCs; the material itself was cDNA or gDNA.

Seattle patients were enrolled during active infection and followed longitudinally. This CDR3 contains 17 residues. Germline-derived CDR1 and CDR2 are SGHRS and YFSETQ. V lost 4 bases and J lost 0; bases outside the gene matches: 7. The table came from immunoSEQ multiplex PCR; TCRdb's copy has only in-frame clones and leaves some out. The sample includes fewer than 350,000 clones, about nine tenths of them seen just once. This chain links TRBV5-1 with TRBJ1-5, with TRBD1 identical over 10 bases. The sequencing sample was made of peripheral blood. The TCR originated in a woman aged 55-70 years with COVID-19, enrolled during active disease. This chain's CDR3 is CASSPGQGSFSNQPQHF. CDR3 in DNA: TGCGCCAGCAGCCCGGGACAGGGGTCCTTTAGCAATCAGCCCCAGCATTTT.